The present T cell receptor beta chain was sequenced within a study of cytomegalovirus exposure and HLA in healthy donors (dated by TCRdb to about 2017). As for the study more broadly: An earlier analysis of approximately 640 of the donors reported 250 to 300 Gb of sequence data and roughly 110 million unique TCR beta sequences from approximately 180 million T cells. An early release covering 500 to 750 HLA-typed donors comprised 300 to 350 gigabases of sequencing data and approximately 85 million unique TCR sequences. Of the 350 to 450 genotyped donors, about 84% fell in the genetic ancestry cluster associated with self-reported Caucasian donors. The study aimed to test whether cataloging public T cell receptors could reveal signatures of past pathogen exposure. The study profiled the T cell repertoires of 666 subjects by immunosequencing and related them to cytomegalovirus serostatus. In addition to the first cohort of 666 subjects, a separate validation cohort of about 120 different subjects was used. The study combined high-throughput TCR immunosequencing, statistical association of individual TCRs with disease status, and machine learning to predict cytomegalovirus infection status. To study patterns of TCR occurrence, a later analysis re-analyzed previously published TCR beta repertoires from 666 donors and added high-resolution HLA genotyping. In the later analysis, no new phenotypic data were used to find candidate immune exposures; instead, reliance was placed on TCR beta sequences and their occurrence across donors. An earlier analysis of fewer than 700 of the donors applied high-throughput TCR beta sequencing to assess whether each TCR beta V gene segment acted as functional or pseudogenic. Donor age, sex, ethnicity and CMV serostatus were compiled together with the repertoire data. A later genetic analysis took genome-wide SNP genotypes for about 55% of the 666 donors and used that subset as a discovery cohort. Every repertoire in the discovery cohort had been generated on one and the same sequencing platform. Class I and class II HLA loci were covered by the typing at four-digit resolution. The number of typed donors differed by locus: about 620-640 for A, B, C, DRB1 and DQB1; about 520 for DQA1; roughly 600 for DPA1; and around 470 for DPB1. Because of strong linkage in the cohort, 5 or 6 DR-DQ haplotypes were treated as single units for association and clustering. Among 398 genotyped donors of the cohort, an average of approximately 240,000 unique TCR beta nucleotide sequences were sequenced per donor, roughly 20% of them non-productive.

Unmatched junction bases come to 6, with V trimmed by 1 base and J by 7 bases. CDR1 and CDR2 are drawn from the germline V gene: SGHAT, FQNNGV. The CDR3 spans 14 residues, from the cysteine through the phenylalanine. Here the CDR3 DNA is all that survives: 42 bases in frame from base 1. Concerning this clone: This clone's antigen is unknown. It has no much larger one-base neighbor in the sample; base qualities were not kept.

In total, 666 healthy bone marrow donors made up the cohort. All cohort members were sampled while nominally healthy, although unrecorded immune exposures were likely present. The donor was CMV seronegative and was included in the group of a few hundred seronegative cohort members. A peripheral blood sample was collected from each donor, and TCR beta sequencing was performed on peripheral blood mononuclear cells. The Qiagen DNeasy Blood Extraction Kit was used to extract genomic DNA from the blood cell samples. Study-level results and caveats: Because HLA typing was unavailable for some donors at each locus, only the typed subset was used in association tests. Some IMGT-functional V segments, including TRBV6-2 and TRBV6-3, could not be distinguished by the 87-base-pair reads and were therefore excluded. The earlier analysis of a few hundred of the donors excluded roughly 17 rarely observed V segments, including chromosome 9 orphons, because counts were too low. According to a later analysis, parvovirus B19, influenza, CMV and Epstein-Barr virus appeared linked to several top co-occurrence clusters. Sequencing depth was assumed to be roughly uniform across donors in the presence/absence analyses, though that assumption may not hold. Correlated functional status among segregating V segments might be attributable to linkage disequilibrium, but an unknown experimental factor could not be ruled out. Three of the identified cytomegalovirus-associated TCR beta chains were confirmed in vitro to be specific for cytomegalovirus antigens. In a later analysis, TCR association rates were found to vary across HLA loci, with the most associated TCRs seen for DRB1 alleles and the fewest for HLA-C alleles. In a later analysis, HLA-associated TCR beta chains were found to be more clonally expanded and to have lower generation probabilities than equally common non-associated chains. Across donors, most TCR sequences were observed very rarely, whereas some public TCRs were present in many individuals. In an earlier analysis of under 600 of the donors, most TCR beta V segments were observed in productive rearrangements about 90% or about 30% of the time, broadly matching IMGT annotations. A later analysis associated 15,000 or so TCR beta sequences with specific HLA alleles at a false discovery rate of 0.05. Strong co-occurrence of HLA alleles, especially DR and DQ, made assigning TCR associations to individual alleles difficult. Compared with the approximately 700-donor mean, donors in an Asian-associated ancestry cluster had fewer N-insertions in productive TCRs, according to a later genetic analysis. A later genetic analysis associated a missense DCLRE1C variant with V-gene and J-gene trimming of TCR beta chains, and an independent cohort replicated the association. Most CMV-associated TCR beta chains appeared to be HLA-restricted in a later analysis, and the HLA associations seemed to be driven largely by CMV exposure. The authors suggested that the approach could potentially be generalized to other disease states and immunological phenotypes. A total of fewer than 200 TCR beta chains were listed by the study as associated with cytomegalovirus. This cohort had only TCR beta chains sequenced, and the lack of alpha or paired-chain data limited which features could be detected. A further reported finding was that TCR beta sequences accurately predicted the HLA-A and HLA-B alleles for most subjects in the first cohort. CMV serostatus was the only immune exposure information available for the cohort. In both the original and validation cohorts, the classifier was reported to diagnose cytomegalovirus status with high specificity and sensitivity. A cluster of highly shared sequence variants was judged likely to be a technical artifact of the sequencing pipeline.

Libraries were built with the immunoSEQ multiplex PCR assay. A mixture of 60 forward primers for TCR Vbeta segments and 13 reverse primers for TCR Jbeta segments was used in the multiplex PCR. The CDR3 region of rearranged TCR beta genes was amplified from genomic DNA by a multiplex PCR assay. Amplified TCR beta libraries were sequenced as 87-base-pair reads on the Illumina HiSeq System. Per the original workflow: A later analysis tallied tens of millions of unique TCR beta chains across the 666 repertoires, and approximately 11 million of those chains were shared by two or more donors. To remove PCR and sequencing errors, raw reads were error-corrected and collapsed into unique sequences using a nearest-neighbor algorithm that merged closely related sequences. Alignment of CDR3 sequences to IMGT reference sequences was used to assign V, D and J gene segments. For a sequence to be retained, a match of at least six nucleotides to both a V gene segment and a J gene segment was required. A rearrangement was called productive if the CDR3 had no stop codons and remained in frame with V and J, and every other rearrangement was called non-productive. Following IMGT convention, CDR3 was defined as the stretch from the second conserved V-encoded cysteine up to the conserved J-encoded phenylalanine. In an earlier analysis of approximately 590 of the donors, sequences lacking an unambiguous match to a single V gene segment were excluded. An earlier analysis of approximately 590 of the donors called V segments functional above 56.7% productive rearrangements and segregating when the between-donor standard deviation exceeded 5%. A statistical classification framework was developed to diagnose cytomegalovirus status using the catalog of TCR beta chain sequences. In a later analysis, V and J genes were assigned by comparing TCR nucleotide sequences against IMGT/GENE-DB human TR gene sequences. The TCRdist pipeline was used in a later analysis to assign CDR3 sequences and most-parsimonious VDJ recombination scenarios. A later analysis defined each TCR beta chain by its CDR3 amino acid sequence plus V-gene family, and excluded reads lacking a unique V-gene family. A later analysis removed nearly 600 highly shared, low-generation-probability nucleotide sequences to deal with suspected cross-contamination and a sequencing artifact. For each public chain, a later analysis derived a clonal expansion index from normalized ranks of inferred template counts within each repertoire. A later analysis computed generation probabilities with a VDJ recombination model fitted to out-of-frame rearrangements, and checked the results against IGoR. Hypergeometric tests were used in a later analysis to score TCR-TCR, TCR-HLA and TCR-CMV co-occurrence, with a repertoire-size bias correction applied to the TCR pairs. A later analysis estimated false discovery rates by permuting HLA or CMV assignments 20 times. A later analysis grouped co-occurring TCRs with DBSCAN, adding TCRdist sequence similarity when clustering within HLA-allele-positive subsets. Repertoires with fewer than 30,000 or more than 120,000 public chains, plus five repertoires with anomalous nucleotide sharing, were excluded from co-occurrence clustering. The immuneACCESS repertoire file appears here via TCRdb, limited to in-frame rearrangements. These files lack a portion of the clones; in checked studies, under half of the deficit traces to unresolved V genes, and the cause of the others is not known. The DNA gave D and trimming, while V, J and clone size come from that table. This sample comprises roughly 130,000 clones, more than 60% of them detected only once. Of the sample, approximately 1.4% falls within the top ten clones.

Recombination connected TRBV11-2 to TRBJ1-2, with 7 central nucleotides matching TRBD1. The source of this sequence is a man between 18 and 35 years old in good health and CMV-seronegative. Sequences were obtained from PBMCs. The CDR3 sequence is CASSLVGGGGGYTF. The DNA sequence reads TGTGCCAGCAGCTTAGTAGGAGGGGGCGGTGGCTACACCTTC.